Included here is one T cell receptor beta chain sequence, with context. The entry originates in a study of blood T cell repertoires in COVID-19. The wider study: Some COVID-19 samples were acute and others convalescent; all came from the United States, Italy and Spain. Sources were T cells, B-cell-depleted T cells, or PBMCs; the material itself was cDNA or gDNA.

TCRdb's copy holds only in-frame clones and misses some; the assay was immunoSEQ multiplex PCR. Of 120,000 to 150,000 clones listed, approximately 80% are singletons. Sequenced input: peripheral blood. This clonotype was obtained from a human donor in a cohort sampled during active COVID-19.

Here the CDR3 reads CASSLGLPPDTQYF. CDR3 DNA sequence: TGCGCCAGCAGCTTGGGACTGCCACCAGATACGCAGTATTTT. The chain uses TRBV5-1 and TRBJ2-3, with D unclear. The germline V and J ends were trimmed by 0 bases and 4 bases, with 9 bases remaining between them. The CDR3 has 14 amino acids. The V gene's germline CDR1 is SGHRS and CDR2 YFSETQ.